This paragraph reports one TCR beta chain. These data come from a study of T cells after somatic rescue of genetic block. Clones were sequenced by immunoSEQ multiplex PCR, and TCRdb holds only the in-frame ones, with some missing. The profile shows 70,000 or so clones, around 90% of them singletons. This CDR3 spans 17 amino acids. The V end lost 0 bases, the J end lost 4 bases, and 16 bases lay between the germline ends. Germline CDR1 reads MNHNS; CDR2 reads SASEGT. The sample consisted of peripheral blood mononuclear cells (PBMCs). V usage is TRBV6-1 and J usage is TRBJ2-1; a weak D match, TRBD1 (6 bases). This TCR came from a middle-aged man. DNA for the CDR3: TGTGCCAGCAGTGAAGCGAGAGTGTGGGGGACATACAATGAGCAGTTCTTC. Amino acid sequence: CASSEARVWGTYNEQFF.